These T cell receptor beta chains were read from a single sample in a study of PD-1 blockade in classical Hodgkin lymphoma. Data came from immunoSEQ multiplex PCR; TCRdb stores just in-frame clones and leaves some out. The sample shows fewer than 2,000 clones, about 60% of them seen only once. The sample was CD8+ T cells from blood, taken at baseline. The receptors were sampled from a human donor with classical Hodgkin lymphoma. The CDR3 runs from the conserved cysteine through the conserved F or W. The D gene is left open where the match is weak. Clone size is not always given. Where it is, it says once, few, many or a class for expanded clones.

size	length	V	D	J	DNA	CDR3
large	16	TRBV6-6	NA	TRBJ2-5	TGTGCCAGCATCACGGGAATGAGCTCCTCCCGAGAGACCCAGTACTTC	CASITGMSSSRETQYF
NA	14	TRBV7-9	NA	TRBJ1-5	TGTGCCAGCAGCTTTTCAGGGAACAATCAGCCCCAGCATTTT	CASSFSGNNQPQHF
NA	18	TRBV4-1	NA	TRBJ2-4	TGCGCCAGCAGCCAAGAGGATTTATCGGGGGACAGTAAAAACATTCAGTACTTC	CASSQEDLSGDSKNIQYF
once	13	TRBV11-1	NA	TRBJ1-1	TGTGCCGCCGGGGCCGGGGCGACCACTGAAGCTTTCTTT	CAAGAGATTEAFF
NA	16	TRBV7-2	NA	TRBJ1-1	TGTGCCAGCAGCGAGCCAGATGGCGACATGAACACTGAAGCTTTCTTT	CASSEPDGDMNTEAFF
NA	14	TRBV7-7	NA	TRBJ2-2	TGTGCCAGCAGTCCCGGACTGAACACCGGGGAGCTGTTTTTT	CASSPGLNTGELFF
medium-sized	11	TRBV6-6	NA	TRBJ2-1	TGTGCCAGCAGGGCCAACAATGAGCAGTTCTTC	CASRANNEQFF
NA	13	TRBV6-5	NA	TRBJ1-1	TGTGCCAGCACCAGCACAGGCGTCAGTGAAGCTTTCTTT	CASTSTGVSEAFF
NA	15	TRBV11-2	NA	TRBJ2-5	TGTGCCAGCAGCTTAGGTGCAGGGCTCCAAGAGACCCAGTACTTC	CASSLGAGLQETQYF
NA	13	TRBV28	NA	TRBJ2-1	TGTGCCAGCAGCCGGGATAACTACAATGAGCAGTTCTTC	CASSRDNYNEQFF
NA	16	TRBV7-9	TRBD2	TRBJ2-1	TGTGCCAGCAGCACCCCGACTAGCGGGGTATACAATGAGCAGTTCTTC	CASSTPTSGVYNEQFF
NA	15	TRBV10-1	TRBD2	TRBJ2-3	TGCGCCAGCCAGCCGGGACCCACGGGGGGATATACGCAGTATTTT	CASQPGPTGGYTQYF
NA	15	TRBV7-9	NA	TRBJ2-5	TGTGCCAGCAGCTCTAGTTTACTGTACCAAGAGACCCAGTACTTC	CASSSSLLYQETQYF